The clone carrying this T cell receptor beta chain has more than one count but fewer than ten. What it binds is not known. There are 16 residues in the CDR3. Per germline, CDR1 LNHDA and CDR2 SQIVND (reference sequence). With 1 base removed from V and 2 bases from J, the gap between germline ends came to 14 bases. This specimen comes from a study of T-cell reconstitution after alpha-beta-depleted transplantation in children. During its preparation, the TCRbeta library received unique molecular identifiers. TCRdb ran MiXCR on the PCR reads and lists one entry per CDR3 protein. The data contain about 500,000 distinct CDR3 sequences, around 10% of them singletons. Points from the study as a whole: It was reported that alpha-beta T cells came from several hundred expanded graft clones (about two months after transplant).

The source of this sequence is a female patient aged 2-9 years who had a stem cell transplant for aplastic anemia, so the T cells may come from the graft donor. The chain combines TRBV19 with TRBJ1-2, with a possible D match to TRBD1 (6 bases). Specimen: PBMCs, mostly from graft donor cells, collected 180 days after TCRalphabeta/CD19-depleted stem cell transplant. The CDR3 protein is CASSIAGPTGNYGYTF. The CDR3 bases are TGTGCCAGTAGTATAGCCGGGCCGACAGGCAACTATGGCTACACCTTC.